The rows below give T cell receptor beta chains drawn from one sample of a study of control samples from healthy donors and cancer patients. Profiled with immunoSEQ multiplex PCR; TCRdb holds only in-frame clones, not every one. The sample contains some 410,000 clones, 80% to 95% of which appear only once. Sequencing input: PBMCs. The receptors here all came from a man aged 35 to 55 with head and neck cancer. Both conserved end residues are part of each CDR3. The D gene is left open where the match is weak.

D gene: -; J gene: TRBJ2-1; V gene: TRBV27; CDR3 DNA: TGTGCCAGCCGACGGGACCCCAATGAGCAGTTCTTC; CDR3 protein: CASRRDPNEQFF
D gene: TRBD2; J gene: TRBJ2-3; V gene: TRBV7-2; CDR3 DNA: TGTGCCAGCAGTTCTCAGCGGGGGTCGGGAGATACGCAGTATTTT; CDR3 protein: CASSSQRGSGDTQYF
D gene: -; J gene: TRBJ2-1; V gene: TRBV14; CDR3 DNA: TGTGCCAGCACCCAGGGAGGCAATGAGCAGTTCTTC; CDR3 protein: CASTQGGNEQFF
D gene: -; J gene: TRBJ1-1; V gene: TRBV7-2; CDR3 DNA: TGTGCCAGCAGCTTCCCAGGGGCGGGCACTGAAGCTTTCTTT; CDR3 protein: CASSFPGAGTEAFF
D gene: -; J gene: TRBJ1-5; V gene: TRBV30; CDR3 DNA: TGTGCCTGGAGGCCGGGATTCAATCAGCCCCAGCATTTT; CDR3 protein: CAWRPGFNQPQHF
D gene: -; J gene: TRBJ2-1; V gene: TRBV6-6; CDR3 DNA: TGTGCCAGCAGTTACGGAGGGCGCGAGCAGTTCTTC; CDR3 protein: CASSYGGREQFF
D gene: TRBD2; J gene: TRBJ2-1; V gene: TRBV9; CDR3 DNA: TGTGCCAGCAGCACTAGCGGGAGGGAGTACAATGAGCAGTTCTTC; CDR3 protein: CASSTSGREYNEQFF
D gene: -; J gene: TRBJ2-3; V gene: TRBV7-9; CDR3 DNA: TGTGCCAGCAGCTTAGCGGGAGCGACAGATACGCAGTATTTT; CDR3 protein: CASSLAGATDTQYF
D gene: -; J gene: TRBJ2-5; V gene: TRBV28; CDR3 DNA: TGTGCCAGCAGTTTCCAGTACCAAGAGACCCAGTACTTC; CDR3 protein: CASSFQYQETQYF
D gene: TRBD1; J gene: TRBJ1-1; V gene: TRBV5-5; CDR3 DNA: TGTGCCAGCAGCTGGGGTGGGACAGGGGGTGAAGCTTTCTTT; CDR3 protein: CASSWGGTGGEAFF
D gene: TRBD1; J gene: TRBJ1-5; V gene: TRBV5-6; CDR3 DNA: TGTGCCAGCAGCTTGGGAGGGGGCGCGGGGAATCAGCCCCAGCATTTT; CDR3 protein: CASSLGGGAGNQPQHF
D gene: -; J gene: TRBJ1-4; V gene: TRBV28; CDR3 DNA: TGTGCCAGCAGTTTAGAGGGCGGAGCTTTAAATGAAAAACTGTTTTTT; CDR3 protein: CASSLEGGALNEKLFF